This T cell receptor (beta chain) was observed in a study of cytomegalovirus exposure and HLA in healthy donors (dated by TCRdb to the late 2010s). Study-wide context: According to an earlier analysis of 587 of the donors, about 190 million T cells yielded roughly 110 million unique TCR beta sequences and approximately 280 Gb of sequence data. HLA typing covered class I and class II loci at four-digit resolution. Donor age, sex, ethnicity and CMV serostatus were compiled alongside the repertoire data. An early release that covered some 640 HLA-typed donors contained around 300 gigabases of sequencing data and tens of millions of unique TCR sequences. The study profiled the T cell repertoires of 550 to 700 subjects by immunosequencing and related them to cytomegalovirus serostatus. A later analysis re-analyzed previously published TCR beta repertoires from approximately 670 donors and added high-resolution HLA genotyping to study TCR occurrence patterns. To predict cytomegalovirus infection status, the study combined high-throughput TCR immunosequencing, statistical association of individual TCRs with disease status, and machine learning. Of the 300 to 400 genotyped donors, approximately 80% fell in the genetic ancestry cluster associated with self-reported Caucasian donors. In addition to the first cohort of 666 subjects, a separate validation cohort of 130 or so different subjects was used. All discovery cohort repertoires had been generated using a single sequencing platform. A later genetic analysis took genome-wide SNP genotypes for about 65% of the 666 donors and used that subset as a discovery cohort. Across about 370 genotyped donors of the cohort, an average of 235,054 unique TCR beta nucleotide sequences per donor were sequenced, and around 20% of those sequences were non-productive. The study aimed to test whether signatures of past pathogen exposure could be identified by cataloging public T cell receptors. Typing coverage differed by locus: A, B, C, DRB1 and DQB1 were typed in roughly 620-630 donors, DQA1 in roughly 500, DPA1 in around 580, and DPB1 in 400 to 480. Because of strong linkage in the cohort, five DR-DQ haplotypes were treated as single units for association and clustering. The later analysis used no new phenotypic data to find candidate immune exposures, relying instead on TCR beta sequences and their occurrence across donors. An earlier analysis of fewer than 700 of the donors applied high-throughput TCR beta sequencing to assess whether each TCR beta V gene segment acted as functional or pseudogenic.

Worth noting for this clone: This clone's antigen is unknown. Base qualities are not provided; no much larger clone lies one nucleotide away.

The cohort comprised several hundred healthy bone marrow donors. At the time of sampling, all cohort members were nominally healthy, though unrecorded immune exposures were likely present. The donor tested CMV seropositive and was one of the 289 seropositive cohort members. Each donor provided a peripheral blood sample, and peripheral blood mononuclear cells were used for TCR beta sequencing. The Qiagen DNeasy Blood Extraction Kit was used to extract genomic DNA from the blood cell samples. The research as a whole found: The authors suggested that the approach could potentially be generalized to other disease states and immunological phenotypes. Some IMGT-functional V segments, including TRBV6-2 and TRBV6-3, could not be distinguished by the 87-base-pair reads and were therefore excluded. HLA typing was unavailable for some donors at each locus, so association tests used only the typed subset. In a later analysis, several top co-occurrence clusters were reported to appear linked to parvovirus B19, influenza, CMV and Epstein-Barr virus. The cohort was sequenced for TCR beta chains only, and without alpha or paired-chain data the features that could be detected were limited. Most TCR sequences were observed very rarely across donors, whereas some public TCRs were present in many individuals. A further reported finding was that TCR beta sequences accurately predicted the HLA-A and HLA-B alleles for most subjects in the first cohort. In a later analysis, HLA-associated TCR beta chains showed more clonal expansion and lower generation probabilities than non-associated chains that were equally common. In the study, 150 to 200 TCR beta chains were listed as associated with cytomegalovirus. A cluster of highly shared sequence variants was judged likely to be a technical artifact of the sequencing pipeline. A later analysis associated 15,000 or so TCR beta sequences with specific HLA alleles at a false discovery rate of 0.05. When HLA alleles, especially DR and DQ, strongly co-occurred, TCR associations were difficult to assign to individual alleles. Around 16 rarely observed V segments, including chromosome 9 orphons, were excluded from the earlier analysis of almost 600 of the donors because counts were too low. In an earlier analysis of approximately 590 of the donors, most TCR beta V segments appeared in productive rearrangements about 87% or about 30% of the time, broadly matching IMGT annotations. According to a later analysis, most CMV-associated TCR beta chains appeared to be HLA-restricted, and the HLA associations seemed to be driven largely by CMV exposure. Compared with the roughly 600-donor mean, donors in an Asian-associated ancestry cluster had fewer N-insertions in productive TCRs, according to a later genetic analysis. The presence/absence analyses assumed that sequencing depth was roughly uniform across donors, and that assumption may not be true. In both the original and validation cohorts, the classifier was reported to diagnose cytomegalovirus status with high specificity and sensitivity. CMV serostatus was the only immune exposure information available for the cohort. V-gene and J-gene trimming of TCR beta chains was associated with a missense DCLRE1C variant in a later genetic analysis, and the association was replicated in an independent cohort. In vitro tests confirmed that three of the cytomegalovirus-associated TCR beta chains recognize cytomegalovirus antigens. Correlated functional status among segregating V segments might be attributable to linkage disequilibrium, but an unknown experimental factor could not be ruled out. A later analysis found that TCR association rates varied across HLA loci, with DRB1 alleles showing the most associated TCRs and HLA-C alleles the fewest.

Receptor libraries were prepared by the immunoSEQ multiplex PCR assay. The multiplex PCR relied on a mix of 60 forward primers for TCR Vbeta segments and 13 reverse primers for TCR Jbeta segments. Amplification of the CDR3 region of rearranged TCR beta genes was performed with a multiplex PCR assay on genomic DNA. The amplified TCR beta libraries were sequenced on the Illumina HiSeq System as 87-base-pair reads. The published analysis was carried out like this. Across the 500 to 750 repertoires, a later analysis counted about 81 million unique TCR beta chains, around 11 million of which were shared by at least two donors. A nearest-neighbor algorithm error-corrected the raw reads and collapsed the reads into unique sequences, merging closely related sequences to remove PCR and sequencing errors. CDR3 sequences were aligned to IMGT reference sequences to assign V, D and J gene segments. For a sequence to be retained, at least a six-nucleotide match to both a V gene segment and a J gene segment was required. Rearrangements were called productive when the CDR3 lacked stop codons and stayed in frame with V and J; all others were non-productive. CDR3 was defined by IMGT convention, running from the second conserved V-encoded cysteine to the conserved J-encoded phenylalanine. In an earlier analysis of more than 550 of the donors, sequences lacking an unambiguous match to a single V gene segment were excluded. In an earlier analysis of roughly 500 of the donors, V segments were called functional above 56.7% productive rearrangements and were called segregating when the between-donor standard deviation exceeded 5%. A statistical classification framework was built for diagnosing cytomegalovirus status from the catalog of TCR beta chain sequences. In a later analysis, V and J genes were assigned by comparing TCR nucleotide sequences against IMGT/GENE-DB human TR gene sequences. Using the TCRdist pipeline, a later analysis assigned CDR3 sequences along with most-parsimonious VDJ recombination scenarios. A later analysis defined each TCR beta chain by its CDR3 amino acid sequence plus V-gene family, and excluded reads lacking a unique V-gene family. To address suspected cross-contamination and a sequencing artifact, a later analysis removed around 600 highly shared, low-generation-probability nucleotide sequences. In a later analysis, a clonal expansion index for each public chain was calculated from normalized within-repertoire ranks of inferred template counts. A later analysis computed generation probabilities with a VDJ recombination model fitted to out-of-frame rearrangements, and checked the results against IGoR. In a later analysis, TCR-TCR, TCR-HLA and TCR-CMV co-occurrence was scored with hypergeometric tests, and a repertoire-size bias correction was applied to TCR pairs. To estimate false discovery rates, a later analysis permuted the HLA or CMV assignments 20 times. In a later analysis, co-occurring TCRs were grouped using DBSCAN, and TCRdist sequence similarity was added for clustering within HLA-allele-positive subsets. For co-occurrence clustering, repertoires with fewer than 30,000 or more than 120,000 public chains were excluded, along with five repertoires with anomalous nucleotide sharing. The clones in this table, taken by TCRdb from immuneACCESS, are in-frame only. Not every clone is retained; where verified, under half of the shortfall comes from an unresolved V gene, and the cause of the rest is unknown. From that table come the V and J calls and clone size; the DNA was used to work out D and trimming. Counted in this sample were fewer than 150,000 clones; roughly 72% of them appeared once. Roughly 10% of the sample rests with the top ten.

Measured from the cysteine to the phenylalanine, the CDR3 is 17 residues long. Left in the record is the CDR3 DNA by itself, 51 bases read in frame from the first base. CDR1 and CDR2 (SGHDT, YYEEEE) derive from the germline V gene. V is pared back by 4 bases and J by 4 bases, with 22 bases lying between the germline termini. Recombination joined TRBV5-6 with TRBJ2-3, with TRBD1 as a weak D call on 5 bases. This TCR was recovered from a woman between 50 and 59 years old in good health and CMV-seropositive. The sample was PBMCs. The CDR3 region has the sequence CASSPTPTTVNADTQYF. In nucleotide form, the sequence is TGTGCCAGCAGCCCGACCCCAACGACAGTCAATGCAGATACGCAGTATTTT.